The entry below gives a single T cell receptor (beta chain) sequence along with its context. What this receptor recognizes is not known. No base-level quality is on record; no much larger clone is a single base apart. This entry comes from a study of blood T cell repertoires in COVID-19 (dated by TCRdb to 2020 to 2021). Study-level background: The collaborator samples originated in the United States, Italy and Spain and spanned the acute and convalescent phases of COVID-19. The prospective study material was composed of cDNA or gDNA derived from T cells, B-cell-depleted T cells, or PBMCs. The dataset comprised deeply sampled blood TCRbeta repertoires from subjects exposed to, actively infected with, or recovered from COVID-19. The repertoires were released in a freely available public database intended as a resource for research on the immune response to SARS-CoV-2. The samples were drawn from the first 160 participants of the ongoing ImmuneRACE study and from under 1,500 subjects provided by 6 global collaborators. A de-identified subject ID, COVID-19 status, age in years and sex were almost always included in the sample metadata. HLA class I and class II types, where available, came from metadata supplied by the sample provider rather than from assay-based typing. General findings and caveats noted by the study authors: How much clinical and demographic metadata was included differed by source and by participant, and the metadata was provided uncurated.

Each collaborating institution followed its own protocols to collect whole blood in K2EDTA tubes. Collaborator samples were shipped for TCRbeta analysis as frozen whole blood, isolated PBMCs, or DNA extracted from either sample type. TCRbeta CDR3 regions were amplified from genomic DNA by means of the immunoSEQ Assay, a bias-controlled multiplex PCR. The source study handled its data this way. The number of nucleated cells in each sample was estimated by amplification of reference gene primers within the assay. To quantify the absolute abundance of each unique TCRbeta CDR3 rearrangement, sequence reads were collapsed and filtered. Productive Simpson clonality was computed per sample as the square root of Simpson's diversity index over productive rearrangements. TCRdb stores this immuneACCESS table with in-frame sequences only. Part of the clones is absent; in the studies checked, under half of the shortfall reflects unresolved V genes, and no reason is known for the rest. The V and J calls and clone size come from that table; D and trimming were worked out from the DNA. Present in this sample are some 230,000 clones, approximately 84% of which were seen just once. About 2.1% of the sample goes to the ten largest clones.

The TCR sequence derives from an older woman with acute or convalescent COVID-19. The material sequenced was peripheral blood.

The CDR3 sequence is CASSIRVAANDRAFF. The nucleotides read TGTGCCAGTAGTATAAGGGTAGCGGCGAATGATCGAGCTTTCTTT. The sequence is built from TRBV19 and TRBJ1-1, with no D gene named confidently. The germline V gene (reference sequence) provides CDR1 LNHDA and CDR2 SQIVND. The CDR3 has 15 amino acids, counting the end cysteine and phenylalanine. This entry keeps only the CDR3 DNA: 45 bases, framed from base 1. Trimming at the junction amounts to 2 bases on V and 10 bases on J, and the germline ends lie 20 bases apart.